This T cell receptor beta chain was captured in a study of metastatic and nonmetastatic thyroid tumors. Study-wide results and caveats: In both blood and tumor samples, TCR beta diversity was reported significantly higher for malignant than benign nodules.

As originally analysed: Building a distant-metastasis classifier for papillary thyroid cancer drew on CDR3 differences across clinicopathological groups. TCRdb redid the clone calls on the PCR reads using MiXCR. These V and J calls rely on TCRdb rather than the paper's analysis. The table includes 20,000 to 25,000 clones, 13% to 15% detected once. Thyroid surgery was performed in patients who had received no treatment beforehand. Trimming took 6 bases from V and 5 from J; bases not matched to a gene: 12. The CDR3 contains 15 residues. Germline-derived CDR1 and CDR2 are DFQATT and SNEGSKA (reference sequence). This clone was seen repeatedly, ten times or more. Its antigen remains unidentified.

The source is a female donor with papillary thyroid cancer or a benign thyroid nodule (not recorded which). Some clones in this sample may be carry-over from other donors' samples. The V and J genes are TRBV20-1 and TRBJ2-3; 9 nucleotides align to TRBD1. Material for sequencing was tumor tissue. CDR3 coding DNA: TGCAGTGCCCGACGGCGACAGGGGGAGGTAGATACGCAGTATTTT. Translating gives CSARRRQGEVDTQYF.